Following are 32 T cell receptor beta chains from one sample sequenced in a study of shared T cell receptors in the human thymus. The assay was immunoSEQ multiplex PCR, and TCRdb's table has in-frame clones only and misses some. The sample includes approximately 490,000 clones, 78% of them seen just once. This same sample was also taken into another study, of human thymus T cells.

Sequencing input: thymocytes. The source of these receptors is a boy under two years old with a congenital heart defect.

The rearrangement links TRBV28 to TRBJ2-1, with TRBD1 matching 9 bases. With 4 bases clipped from V and 8 bases from J, the junction kept 9 bases outside the gene matches. Germline V gives CDR1 MDHEN, CDR2 SYDVKM. The CDR3 has 15 amino acids. The CDR3: CASSSPGTGRHEQFF. The CDR3 nucleotides are TGTGCCAGCAGTTCTCCCGGGACAGGGAGGCATGAGCAGTTCTTC. Variable domain in full (rest from reference TRBV28 and TRBJ2-1): DVKVTQSSRYLVKRTGEKVFLECVQDMDHENMFWYRQDPGLGLRLIYFSYDVKMKEKGDIPEGYSVSREKKERFSLILESASTNQTSMYLCASSSPGTGRHEQFFGPGTRLTVL.

This clone was seen a few times. V is TRBV28 and J is TRBJ2-1, with 7 bases that match TRBD2. J lost 7 bases, V lost 3 bases, and 15 bases had no gene match. This CDR3 spans 17 amino acids. Germline loops: CDR1 MDHEN, CDR2 SYDVKM. CDR3 amino acids: CASSFHPWRESGNEQFF. The CDR3 coding sequence is TGTGCCAGCAGTTTCCACCCTTGGCGGGAGTCGGGGAATGAGCAGTTCTTC.

This chain uses TRBV9 with TRBJ2-7; 7 bases are shared with TRBD2. The CDR3 has 14 residues. Trimming took 3 bases from V and 2 from J; bases not matched to a gene: 5. Germline values: CDR1 SGDLS, CDR2 YYNGEE. Here the CDR3 DNA reads TGTGCCAGCAGCGGAACCGGGAGGACCTACGAGCAGTACTTC. Translating it yields CASSGTGRTYEQYF.

This chain connects TRBV2 to TRBJ2-7; D perhaps matches TRBD2 (6 bases). Trimming removed 10 bases from V and 2 bases from J, with 15 bases in between. In germline, CDR1 is SNHLY, CDR2 FYNNEI. This CDR3 has 13 amino acids. CDR3 nucleotides: TGTGCCAACGGGGACGGGGGAACCTACGAGCAGTACTTC. Amino acids: CANGDGGTYEQYF. The full variable domain, completed using reference TRBV2 and TRBJ2-7, is EPEVTQTPSHQVTQMGQEVILRCVPISNHLYFYWYRQILGQKVEFLVSFYNNEISEKSEIFDDQFSVERPDGSNFTLKIRSTKLEDSAMYFCANGDGGTYEQYFGPGTRLTVT.

This clone was observed once. The gene calls are TRBV6-1 and TRBJ2-1; TRBD2 agrees at 10 bases. Germline V gene lookup returns CDR1 MNHNS and CDR2 SASEGT. The CDR3 spans 18 residues. V shed 1 base, J shed 8 bases, and the junction held 14 bases outside the gene matches. The CDR3 loop reads CASSEEVGRLAGDHEQFF. The CDR3 DNA reads TGTGCCAGCAGTGAAGAGGTAGGGAGGCTAGCGGGAGACCATGAGCAGTTCTTC.

This rearrangement joins TRBV7-9 to TRBJ1-2; D might be TRBD1 (5 bases). From germline, CDR1 is SEHNR and CDR2 FQNEAQ (reference sequence). V gave up 4 bases and J gave up 4 bases, with 16 bases separating them. The CDR3 is 15 amino acids. In nucleotides, the CDR3 is TGTGCCAGCAGCTGCAATCAGGGCCCAACCTATGGCTACACCTTC. This translates into CASSCNQGPTYGYTF.

This clone was counted a single time. The genes are TRBV6-1 and TRBJ2-7, with D unclear. The germline gives CDR1 MNHNS, CDR2 SASEGT. This CDR3 has 14 amino acids. V was pared by 5 bases and J by 5 bases, with 16 bases between. The CDR3 bases are TGTGCCAGCAGTTATTGCCCCCCAGAAGACGAGCAGTACTTC. Amino acids: CASSYCPPEDEQYF.

The chain employs TRBV4-1 and TRBJ1-3; TRBD1 agrees at 9 bases. With 1 base clipped from V and 0 bases from J, the junction kept 4 bases outside the gene matches. This CDR3 is 17 amino acids long. Germline lookup yields CDR1 MGHRA and CDR2 YSYEKL. The CDR3 reads CASSQGDRVNSGNTIYF. In nucleotides, the CDR3 is TGCGCCAGCAGCCAAGGGGACAGGGTAAACTCTGGAAACACCATATATTTT.

V usage is TRBV5-1 and J usage is TRBJ2-3, with D possibly matching TRBD2 (6 bases). This CDR3 region has 16 residues. Germline lookup yields CDR1 SGHRS and CDR2 YFSETQ. The germline V and J ends were trimmed by 0 bases and 0 bases, with 11 bases remaining between them. This CDR3 is CASSLEMRGSTDTQYF. As DNA, the CDR3 is TGCGCCAGCAGCTTGGAGATGCGGGGAAGCACAGATACGCAGTATTTT.

The V gene is TRBV19, the J gene TRBJ2-1; possibly TRBD1 for D (6 bases). V lost 6 bases and J lost 6, with 27 bases in between. CDR1 is LNHDA and CDR2 is SQIVND in the germline V gene (reference sequence). The CDR3 length is 18 residues. The CDR3 region has the DNA TGTGCCAGTAGAGGGGGAAGCGAGCGGTTCGCATTGGGCAATGAGCAGTTCTTC. Translating gives CASRGGSERFALGNEQFF.

This clone was seen only a few times. The chain employs TRBV5-4 and TRBJ2-3, with TRBD2 identical over 7 bases. The CDR3 is made up of 15 amino acids. Germline V lookup: CDR1 SGHNT, CDR2 YYREEE (reference sequence). Trimming at V came to 3 bases and at J to 4 bases, leaving 8 bases not matched to a gene. The DNA of the CDR3 is TGTGCCAGCAGCTGGGAGGCGGGAGACCCAGATACGCAGTATTTT. It is translated as CASSWEAGDPDTQYF.

The V gene is TRBV19, the J gene TRBJ1-3; D gene ambiguous. This CDR3 is 12 amino acids long. The V gene's germline CDR1 is LNHDA and CDR2 SQIVND (reference sequence). V lost 10 bases and J 0 bases, leaving 7 bases between the germline ends. The chain's CDR3 is CAIGSSGNTIYF. CDR3 bases: TGTGCCATAGGGAGCTCTGGAAACACCATATATTTT.

Worth noting for this clone: The junction differs from germline at one of its ends, possibly a read error. The chain has TRBV29-1 and TRBJ2-7; the match to TRBD1 covers 10 bases. This CDR3 is built from 15 residues. Germline CDR1 and CDR2: SQVTM and ANQGSEA. The CDR3 DNA follows: TGCAGCGTTGGTCTCCGGGACAGGGGCTCCCACGAGCAGTACTTC. Translated: CSVGLRDRGSHEQYF.

V usage is TRBV27 and J usage is TRBJ2-5; 16 nucleotides agree with TRBD2. This CDR3 has 18 amino acids. Germline CDR1 and CDR2: MNHEY and SMNVEV (reference sequence). V shed 1 base, J shed 2 bases, and the junction held 4 bases outside the gene matches. CDR3 bases: TGTGCCAGCAGTTTATGGGGACTAGCGGGAGGGTGGCAAGAGACCCAGTACTTC. Its protein is CASSLWGLAGGWQETQYF.

This clone was detected a few times. The V gene is TRBV4-1, the J gene TRBJ2-7; 11 bases fit TRBD2. Germline CDR1 and CDR2: MGHRA and YSYEKL. V was pared by 0 bases and J by 3 bases, with 22 bases of the junction left unmatched. This CDR3 contains 22 residues. CDR3 nucleotide sequence: TGCGCCAGCAGCCAAGATTTCTTCGTAGCGGGAGGGACGGGAGTTGGTGGCTACGAGCAGTACTTC. This codes for CASSQDFFVAGGTGVGGYEQYF.

The chain links TRBV19 to TRBJ1-2; possible D gene TRBD1, 5 bases. This CDR3 is 13 amino acids long. Germline V CDR1 and CDR2: LNHDA, SQIVND (reference sequence). V shed 6 bases and J shed 6 bases, with 14 bases lying between them. The CDR3 DNA sequence: TGTGCCAGTAGGTTGGGGGGAAGCGATGGCTACACCTTC. It yields the protein CASRLGGSDGYTF.

This chain links TRBV6-1 with TRBJ1-2, with D maybe TRBD1 (5 bases). The CDR3 consists of 15 residues. CDR1 is MNHNS, CDR2 SASEGT, per germline. Trimming took 0 bases from V and 4 from J, leaving 12 bases between them. As DNA, the CDR3 is TGTGCCAGCAGTGAAGCGCTTAGGGGTTCCTATGGCTACACCTTC. Translation: CASSEALRGSYGYTF.

This chain links TRBV2 with TRBJ2-5; 8 nucleotides agree with TRBD2. The CDR3 is 14 residues long. Looked up from germline, CDR1 is SNHLY and CDR2 is FYNNEI. After removal of 6 bases from V and 5 bases from J, the junction contained 8 bases not matched to a gene. This chain's CDR3 is CASRERERGETQYF. CDR3 coding DNA: TGTGCCAGCAGGGAGCGGGAGCGCGGGGAGACCCAGTACTTC. The full variable domain, in which reference TRBV2 and TRBJ2-5 provide the parts outside the CDR3, is EPEVTQTPSHQVTQMGQEVILRCVPISNHLYFYWYRQILGQKVEFLVSFYNNEISEKSEIFDDQFSVERPDGSNFTLKIRSTKLEDSAMYFCASRERERGETQYFGPGTRLLVL.

This clone was picked up a small number of times. The V gene is TRBV5-6, the J gene TRBJ1-2, with no clear D. This CDR3 comprises 16 residues. The V end lost 4 bases, the J end lost 6 bases, and 22 bases lay between the germline ends. Germline values: CDR1 SGHDT, CDR2 YYEEEE. The CDR3 DNA reads as TGTGCCAGCAGCCTACCCTCGCCCCTCCCGCTCGATGGCTACACCTTC. Amino acid sequence: CASSLPSPLPLDGYTF.

V gene TRBV27 combines with J gene TRBJ1-1; D may be TRBD1 (5 bases). V was shortened by 6 bases and J by 6 bases, with 23 bases between the two germline ends. CDR3 length: 16 amino acids. The germline V gene has CDR1 MNHEY and CDR2 SMNVEV (reference sequence). The CDR3 sequence: CASSPGFPSSGAEAFF. CDR3 in DNA: TGTGCCAGCAGCCCAGGGTTTCCCTCCTCGGGCGCTGAAGCTTTCTTT.

The chain combines TRBV28 with TRBJ2-3, with a possible D match to TRBD2 (5 bases). V lost 3 bases, J lost 4 bases, and 11 bases lay in between. This CDR3 has 14 residues. Germline CDR1 reads MDHEN; CDR2 reads SYDVKM. The CDR3 bases are TGTGCCAGCAGTTTCGGGGATTTTTCAGATACGCAGTATTTT. It specifies CASSFGDFSDTQYF.

The chain employs TRBV7-2 and TRBJ1-4; maybe TRBD1 (6 bases). Germline values: CDR1 SGHTA, CDR2 FQGNSA. V lost 1 base and J lost 3, with 9 bases in between. This CDR3 is built from 15 residues. CDR3 residues: CASSLGTGPNEKLFF. The CDR3 nucleotides read TGTGCCAGCAGCTTAGGTACAGGGCCTAATGAAAAACTGTTTTTT. The whole variable domain, remainder taken from reference TRBV7-2 and TRBJ1-4, is GAGVSQSPSNKVTEKGKDVELRCDPISGHTALYWYRQSLGQGLEFLIYFQGNSAPDKSGLPSDRFSAERTGGSVSTLTIQRTQQEDSAVYLCASSLGTGPNEKLFFGSGTQLSVL.

The chain links TRBV27 to TRBJ1-2; a weak D match, TRBD1 (6 bases). V was clipped by 6 bases and J by 2 bases, with 13 bases between them. Looked up from germline, CDR1 is MNHEY and CDR2 is SMNVEV (reference sequence). This CDR3 has 14 amino acids. The CDR3 sequence is CASSPSDRNYGYTF. The CDR3 DNA reads TGTGCCAGCAGCCCAAGCGACAGGAACTATGGCTACACCTTC.

The chain joins TRBV28 to TRBJ1-2; TRBD1 might be the D (6 bases). The CDR3 totals 16 residues. Germline V gives CDR1 MDHEN, CDR2 SYDVKM. Trimming pared 6 bases from V and 4 bases from J, leaving 21 bases between. The CDR3 DNA is TGTGCCAGCAGCCTTCTACGGGCAGGGGAAACCTATGGCTACACCTTC. Protein product: CASSLLRAGETYGYTF.

The chain joins TRBV2 to TRBJ1-1, with 9 bases identical to TRBD1. The V segment lost 6 bases and the J segment 0 bases; nucleotides outside the gene matches: 5. This CDR3 has 15 amino acids. Germline CDR1 SNHLY, CDR2 FYNNEI. As DNA, the CDR3 is TGTGCCAGCAGGGGACAGGGCCAAATGAACACTGAAGCTTTCTTT. This gives the protein CASRGQGQMNTEAFF.

The chain carries TRBV4-2 and TRBJ2-5, with 7 bases lining up with TRBD2. Trimming cost V 0 bases and J 8 bases; bases outside gene matches: 12. Looked up from germline, CDR1 is LGHNA and CDR2 is YNFKEQ. This CDR3 has 16 residues. The CDR3 protein is CASSQDGQGGKKTQYF. CDR3 DNA sequence: TGTGCCAGCAGCCAAGATGGCCAGGGAGGGAAGAAAACCCAGTACTTC.

The chain carries TRBV28 and TRBJ1-5, with 9 bases identical to TRBD1. CDR3 length: 20 amino acids. Trimming removed 1 base from V and 0 bases from J; junction bases left unmatched: 13. The germline CDR1 and CDR2 sequences are MDHEN and SYDVKM. The CDR3 bases are TGTGCCAGCAGTTTATATAGCCCGGACAGGGGAGGCCATAGCAATCAGCCCCAGCATTTT. Its translation: CASSLYSPDRGGHSNQPQHF.

This clone was found once. The CDR3 here is CSARYSNEQFF. Here the CDR3 DNA reads TGCAGTGCTAGATACTCCAATGAGCAGTTCTTC. V and J are TRBV20-1 and TRBJ2-1, with D uncertain. The CDR3 covers 11 residues. Germline V gives CDR1 DFQATT, CDR2 SNEGSKA (reference sequence). The V and J ends lost 2 bases and 6 bases respectively, with 5 bases between them.

The genes are TRBV27 and TRBJ1-2, with TRBD1 as a possible D gene (5 bases). Trimming pared 0 bases from V and 8 bases from J, leaving 16 bases between. Germline-derived CDR1 and CDR2 are MNHEY and SMNVEV (reference sequence). This CDR3 is 15 amino acids long. CDR3 DNA sequence: TGTGCCAGCAGTTTATCGGGGGAGGATCAAGGCGGCTACACCTTC. The encoded protein is CASSLSGEDQGGYTF.

The chain joins TRBV28 to TRBJ2-7, with 9 bases aligning to TRBD1. Per the germline V gene, CDR1 is MDHEN and CDR2 is SYDVKM. With V trimmed by 6 bases and J by 4 bases, 7 bases remained unmatched. This CDR3 contains 14 residues. CDR3: CASRRTGDWYEQYF. The CDR3 DNA reads TGTGCCAGCAGAAGGACAGGGGACTGGTACGAGCAGTACTTC.

About this clone itself: The sample contains more than one DNA sequence encoding this CDR3. The rearrangement joins TRBV20-1 to TRBJ2-5; 7 bases fit TRBD1. The V gene's germline CDR1 is DFQATT and CDR2 SNEGSKA (reference sequence). The CDR3 runs 11 residues. V shed 6 bases, J shed 5 bases, and the junction held 3 bases outside the gene matches. This CDR3 is CSARQGETQYF. The CDR3 DNA reads as TGCAGTGCAAGACAGGGTGAGACCCAGTACTTC.

This clone came up once. This rearrangement joins TRBV2 to TRBJ2-1; a weak D match, TRBD2 (6 bases). The germline CDR1 and CDR2 sequences are SNHLY and FYNNEI. The CDR3 is 14 residues long. The V gene lost 0 bases and the J gene lost 8 bases, with 11 bases spanning the gap. CDR3 amino acids: CASSEAPWEDEQFF. The CDR3, as DNA: TGTGCCAGCAGTGAAGCCCCTTGGGAGGATGAGCAGTTCTTC.